This T cell receptor beta chain is drawn from a study of graft-versus-host responses after intestinal transplantation (TCRdb year 2021). In terms of the full investigation: Multivisceral, liver-intestinal, or isolated intestinal transplants were received by the recipients. Every recipient was given anti-thymocyte globulin induction, then maintenance tacrolimus and steroids for 2 to 4 years. Graft-versus-host and host-versus-graft alloreactive T cell clones were tracked in the graft, circulation and bone marrow after intestinal transplantation using bulk TCR-beta CDR3 sequencing. To identify alloreactive clones, pre-transplant mixed lymphocyte reaction products were sequenced and compared with unstimulated pre-transplant donor and recipient T cells. The cohort enrolled about two dozen intestinal transplant recipients, one of whom was a retransplant, and a few patients without pretransplant specimens were excluded. Donor T cell macrochimerism was defined as a peak of at least 4% donor T cells among recipient peripheral blood mononuclear cells. Rather than going through the commercial service, samples from a few later patients were sequenced in-house on an Illumina MiSeq and processed with MiXCR. Study-wide conclusions, independent of this receptor: Early after transplant, peak levels of circulating GvH clones were found to be associated with declines in HvG clones. High GvH to HvG T cell clonal ratios were observed in the allografts of patients with donor T cell macrochimerism. GvH clones were detected in recipient bone marrow, and some appeared earlier in ileal mucosa or blood, consistent with an intestinal mucosal origin. The conclusions were limited by the relatively low number and heterogeneity of the intestinal transplant patients.

Libraries came from the immunoSEQ multiplex PCR assay. For most patients, high-throughput TCR-beta CDR3 sequencing of genomic DNA was performed by Adaptive Biotechnologies. Regarding the original processing steps: Adaptive's ImmunoSEQ software supplied the TCR sequencing data for around 19 patients, while MiXCR and VDJtools were used to process a few other patients. CDR3 nucleotide sequences shared by donor and recipient were removed because the origin of these sequences could not be assigned. At least 2-fold expansion over unstimulated cells and a minimum CFSE-low frequency of 0.002% (template counts) or 0.001% (read counts) were required for clones to be classified as alloreactive. Clones detected in sequenced pre-transplant spleen, lymph node, or MLR CFSE-low populations of the donor or recipient were defined as mappable. Cumulative frequency of alloreactive clones was calculated as a percentage of all sequences weighted by copy number. As stored in TCRdb, this immuneACCESS dataset retains in-frame rearrangements with V and J assigned. A fraction of the clones does not appear; measured against another copy, unresolved V genes explain less than half of the discrepancy, and the remainder lacks a known reason. V and J calls and clone size are those listed in that table; D and trimming were worked out from the DNA. The sample data list more than 13,000 clones, and 70% of these were observed just once. The ten most abundant clones make up around 25% of the sample.

Dithiothreitol, EDTA incubations and collagenase D digestion were used to isolate intraepithelial and lamina propria lymphocytes from graft specimens. Bulk TCR-beta sequencing was performed on serial intestinal graft biopsy specimens collected as late as 600 days after transplant. Note on this clone: Its antigen remains unidentified. Within one base of it there is no much larger clone, and no base qualities were kept.

As encoded in the germline V gene, CDR1 is SGHRS while CDR2 is YFSETQ. Taken from cysteine to phenylalanine, the CDR3 has 16 residues. The DNA shown is the 48-base CDR3, in frame from base 1. At the junction V is shortened by 4 bases and J by 4 bases; bases outside the gene matches: 8. The input for sequencing was ileum tissue, taken around 720 days after intestinal transplantation. This TCR came from a human patient who received an intestinal transplant, so some T cells may come from the graft donor. The rearrangement joined TRBV5-1 to TRBJ2-3; 11 junctional bases match TRBD2. The nucleotide sequence is given as TGCGCCAGCAGCGTTCTACTAGCGGGGGAGGCAGATACGCAGTATTTT. Its protein product is CASSVLLAGEADTQYF.